The 17 T cell receptor beta chains presented below share a single source sample, sequenced in a study of T-cell memory formation after mild COVID-19. Using its own MiXCR run on the 5' RACE reads, TCRdb lists one record per CDR3 protein. Of 100,000 or so distinct CDR3 sequences in the sample, around 10% are singletons; the top ten hold about 40%. Sequencing was carried out using PBMCs or a T cell subset sorted from them (not recorded which). The receptor source for this set is a man aged 18 to 30 who had mild COVID-19 (a few samples of this study predate the infection). Cell type and time point are not known.

Only a few counts were recorded for this clonotype. DNA of the CDR3: TGCGCCAGCAACCCGAAGGGGGACAGAGGAGAGGGCTACACCTTC. Translating gives CASNPKGDRGEGYTF. The J gene is TRBJ1-2, the V gene TRBV5-1, with 7 bases that match TRBD1. J lost 8 bases, V lost 6 bases, and 16 bases had no gene match. This CDR3 has 15 residues. Per the germline V gene, CDR1 is SGHRS and CDR2 is YFSETQ. The variable domain in full, completed from reference TRBV5-1 and TRBJ1-2, reads KAGVTQTPRYLIKTRGQQVTLSCSPISGHRSVSWYQQTPGQGLQFLFEYFSETQRNKGNFPGRFSGRQFSNSRSEMNVSTLELGDSALYLCASNPKGDRGEGYTFGSGTRLTVV.

This clonotype has a handful of counts. The chain combines TRBV4-1 with TRBJ1-5, with 7 bases matching TRBD1. V shed 0 bases and J 4 bases; nucleotides not matched to a gene: 3. This CDR3 has 15 amino acids. Germline values: CDR1 MGHRA, CDR2 YSYEKL. The CDR3 DNA follows: TGCGCCAGCAGCCAAGAGACAGGGATTAATCAGCCCCAGCATTTT. It translates to CASSQETGINQPQHF.

The rearrangement links TRBV15 to TRBJ1-5; D is ambiguous. From germline, CDR1 is LNHNV and CDR2 YYDKDF (reference sequence). Trimming cost V 6 bases and J 3 bases, with 9 bases left between them. CDR3 size: 13 residues. The CDR3 coding sequence is TGTGCCACCAGTTCGCAGGTCAATCAGCCCCAGCATTTT. It yields the protein CATSSQVNQPQHF. The full variable domain, its missing parts supplied by reference TRBV15 and TRBJ1-5, is DAMVIQNPRYQVTQFGKPVTLSCSQTLNHNVMYWYQQKSSQAPKLLFHYYDKDFNNEADTPDNFQSRRPNTSFCFLDIRSPGLGDTAMYLCATSSQVNQPQHFGDGTRLSIL.

This clonotype has more than one count but fewer than ten. The chain has TRBV20-1 and TRBJ1-1; D is possibly TRBD1 (6 bases). Germline V lookup: CDR1 DFQATT, CDR2 SNEGSKA (reference sequence). Trimming pared 8 bases from V and 3 bases from J, leaving 13 bases between. This CDR3 has 12 amino acids. The CDR3 DNA reads as TGCAGTTTGAGGGGGATGGACACTGAAGCTTTCTTT. It translates to CSLRGMDTEAFF.

This clonotype was seen more than once but under ten times. The chain has TRBV7-6 and TRBJ1-1; a weak D match, TRBD1 (6 bases). Trimming took off 5 bases at V and 1 base at J, with 11 bases between the two ends. The CDR3 covers 14 residues. Per the germline V gene, CDR1 is SGHVS and CDR2 is FNYEAQ. The CDR3 sequence is CASSPRDKNTEAFF. The CDR3 DNA follows: TGTGCCAGCAGCCCGAGGGACAAGAACACTGAAGCTTTCTTT.

This clonotype has only a few counts. V gene TRBV7-7 combines with J gene TRBJ2-1; D possibly uses TRBD1 or TRBD2 (5 bases each). With 4 bases removed from V and 6 bases from J, the gap between germline ends came to 16 bases. Germline CDR1 is SSHAT and CDR2 is FNYEAQ (reference sequence). There are 15 residues in the CDR3. Here the CDR3 DNA reads TGTGCCAGCAGCTCCGGGGCAGCAACCTTCAATGAGCAGTTCTTC. This gives the protein CASSSGAATFNEQFF.

This chain uses TRBV11-2 with TRBJ1-4; 9 nucleotides align to TRBD1. The CDR3 is 15 amino acids. J was trimmed by 8 bases and V by 3 bases; bases with no gene match: 7. Germline assignment: CDR1 SGHAT and CDR2 FQNNGV. CDR3 sequence (DNA): TGTGCCAGCAGCTTTCCCGGGACAGGGAGAGAAAAACTGTTTTTT. It encodes CASSFPGTGREKLFF.

This clonotype was observed a few times. This sequence joins TRBV5-4 and TRBJ2-7; D might be TRBD1 (6 bases). CDR3 length equals 14 residues. From germline, CDR1 is SGHNT and CDR2 YYREEE (reference sequence). Between the trimmed V and J ends, which lost 2 bases and 1 base, there was a span of 10 bases. The CDR3 is CASSFQGQSYEQYV. CDR3 bases: TGTGCCAGCAGCTTCCAGGGGCAATCCTACGAGCAGTACGTC.

The V and J genes are TRBV7-2 and TRBJ2-7; a possible D gene is TRBD2 (6 bases). V dropped 1 base and J dropped 7 bases, with 11 bases sitting between them. The germline V gene has CDR1 SGHTA and CDR2 FQGNSA. The CDR3 extends over 13 amino acids. CDR3 amino acids: CASSLEVGREQYF. The CDR3 DNA follows: TGTGCCAGCAGCTTAGAGGTGGGGAGGGAGCAGTACTTC.

This chain connects TRBV27 to TRBJ2-5; 8 positions match TRBD2. This CDR3 has 15 residues. CDR1 and CDR2 from the germline V gene are MNHEY and SMNVEV (reference sequence). The V segment lost 6 bases and the J segment 1 base; nucleotides outside the gene matches: 7. DNA of the CDR3: TGTGCCAGCAGCCCCTATAGCGGGACCCAAGAGACCCAGTACTTC. It yields the protein CASSPYSGTQETQYF.

This chain connects TRBV19 to TRBJ2-1, with 9 bases fitting TRBD2. V was pared by 10 bases and J by 9 bases, with 13 bases of the junction left unmatched. Germline values: CDR1 LNHDA, CDR2 SQIVND (reference sequence). CDR3 length: 14 amino acids. The CDR3 sequence: CATSGLAFGSEQFF. As DNA, the CDR3 is TGTGCCACCTCGGGACTAGCATTTGGCAGTGAGCAGTTCTTC.

V gene TRBV20-1 combines with J gene TRBJ1-1, with TRBD1 identical over 10 bases. Germline V gene data show CDR1 as DFQATT and CDR2 as SNEGSKA (reference sequence). Germline trimming cut 4 bases from V and 3 bases from J; bases unmatched to any gene: 5. The CDR3 consists of 14 residues. The CDR3 is CSAKADRGDTEAFF. The CDR3 region has the DNA TGCAGTGCTAAAGCGGACAGGGGGGACACTGAAGCTTTCTTT.

J is TRBJ1-1 and V is TRBV7-9; D not certain. Germline V gene sequence: CDR1 SEHNR, CDR2 FQNEAQ (reference sequence). This CDR3 is built from 15 residues. V was cut by 5 bases and J by 0 bases, with 13 bases left in between. In nucleotides, the CDR3 is TGTGCCAGCAGCCTACCGGCCTACTTGAACACTGAAGCTTTCTTT. Translated, it gives CASSLPAYLNTEAFF.

This chain uses TRBV9 with TRBJ2-3; 7 nucleotides match TRBD1. The CDR3 covers 13 residues. V shed 4 bases and J 6 bases; nucleotides not matched to a gene: 5. CDR1 SGDLS and CDR2 YYNGEE come from the germline V gene. CDR3 region: CASSLRTGDTQYF. The CDR3, as DNA: TGTGCCAGCAGCCTAAGGACAGGCGATACGCAGTATTTT.

This rearrangement joins TRBV5-1 to TRBJ1-2; 7 bases fit TRBD1. The CDR3 has 14 amino acids. V was pared by 4 bases and J by 6 bases, with 9 bases of the junction left unmatched. Looked up from germline, CDR1 is SGHRS and CDR2 is YFSETQ. The CDR3, as DNA: TGCGCCAGCAGCCAACGACAGGGAGGGAATGGCTACACCTTC. Protein sequence: CASSQRQGGNGYTF. Drawing the rest from reference TRBV5-1 and TRBJ1-2, the complete variable domain is KAGVTQTPRYLIKTRGQQVTLSCSPISGHRSVSWYQQTPGQGLQFLFEYFSETQRNKGNFPGRFSGRQFSNSRSEMNVSTLELGDSALYLCASSQRQGGNGYTFGSGTRLTVV.

This clonotype is a singleton in its sample. The chain couples TRBV5-4 to TRBJ2-3; D tentatively reads TRBD1 or TRBD2 (6 bases each). Trimming stripped 0 bases from V and 2 bases from J, with 10 bases between. The V gene's germline CDR1 is SGHNT and CDR2 YYREEE (reference sequence). CDR3 size: 15 residues. The CDR3: CASSLGGAFTDTQYF. In DNA form, the CDR3 reads TGTGCCAGCAGCTTGGGGGGGGCTTTCACAGATACGCAGTATTTT. Full variable domain (rest looked up from reference TRBV5-4 and TRBJ2-3): ETGVTQSPTHLIKTRGQQVTLRCSSQSGHNTVSWYQQALGQGPQFIFQYYREEENGRGNFPPRFSGLQFPNYSSELNVNALELDDSALYLCASSLGGAFTDTQYFGPGTRLTVL.

This clonotype was picked up a small number of times. The chain combines TRBV24-1 with TRBJ1-5; no clear D. This CDR3 spans 13 amino acids. Per germline, CDR1 KGHDR and CDR2 SFDVKD. V was pared by 4 bases and J by 2 bases, with 5 bases between. The CDR3 loop is CATSEQGNQPQHF. Written as DNA, the CDR3 is TGTGCCACCAGTGAGCAGGGCAATCAGCCCCAGCATTTT.